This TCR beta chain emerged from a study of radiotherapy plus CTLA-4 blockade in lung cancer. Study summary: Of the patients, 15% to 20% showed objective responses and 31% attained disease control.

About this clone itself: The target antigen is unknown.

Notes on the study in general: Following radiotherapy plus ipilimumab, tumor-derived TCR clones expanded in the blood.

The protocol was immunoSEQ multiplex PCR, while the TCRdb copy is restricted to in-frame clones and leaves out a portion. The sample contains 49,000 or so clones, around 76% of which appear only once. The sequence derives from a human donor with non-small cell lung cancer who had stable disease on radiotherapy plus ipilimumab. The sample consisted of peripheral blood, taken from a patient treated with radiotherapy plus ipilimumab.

CDR3 nucleotide sequence: TGTGCCAGCAGCGACAGACGCCTCCAAAACTATGGCTACACCTTC. Amino acid sequence: CASSDRRLQNYGYTF. The chain combines TRBV5-6 with TRBJ1-2; tentative D call: TRBD1 (5 bases). V lost 4 bases and J lost 2, with 15 bases in between. CDR1 and CDR2 from the germline V gene are SGHDT and YYEEEE. This CDR3 has 15 amino acids.